This T cell receptor (beta chain) appears in the sequencing data of a study of naive and memory T cell subsets (dated by TCRdb to about 2017). About the full investigation: The figure summarizing the skin biopsy and whole blood samples listed 10 or so blood donors, 7 tuberculin skin test biopsies and 3 saline control biopsies. Skin biopsies were taken from tuberculin skin test sites or from saline-injected control sites and were processed for RNA extraction as described before. PCR2 was typically performed as a SYBR Green qPCR that was stopped at a set threshold, although end-point PCR (around 6 cycles) could be used instead for low-input samples.

The sample holds many counts of this clonotype. The clone's antigen remains unknown. Base qualities are not at hand, and no much larger clone is one base apart. The research as a whole found: The RNA-based method was acknowledged to be potentially sensitive to changes in TCR transcripts with T cell activation and differentiation. Skin biopsy collection and RNA processing details were not given in the paper but referenced to earlier studies. The higher numbers of TCRs at tuberculin skin test sites were interpreted as T cell infiltration of a delayed type IV hypersensitivity reaction. Both types of skin biopsy reportedly yielded TCR sequences, though far more TCRs came from tuberculin skin test sites.

Library prep was done by UMI-ligation and nested PCR. The ligated cDNA was amplified in four rounds of PCR with nested alpha and beta constant region primers together with the SP2 primer. For the blood and skin samples, TCR RNA was reverse transcribed with SuperScript IV using primers for the alpha and beta constant regions. An oligonucleotide carrying the Illumina SP2 primer and a UMI was ligated to the cDNA 3' end using T4 RNA ligase 1. The 12-nucleotide UMI consisted of two random hexamers with an eight-base spacer between the hexamers to prevent hairpin formation. From the second PCR onward, TCR alpha and beta chain libraries were processed separately and dual indexed for multiplexing. After pooling, the indexed libraries were analyzed by capillary electrophoresis and sequenced on either an Illumina MiSeq or NextSeq. Libraries were spiked with PhiX DNA at roughly 4.5-7% so that base diversity was increased and cluster recognition was improved. The source study handled its data this way. Demultiplexor extracted UMIs from read 2, combined them with read 1 TCR sequence, and split reads by sample indices. V and J genes and V-J junctions were identified by Decombinator, which gave every TCR a five-part identifier that included V and J deletions. UMIs were used by Collapsinator to correct sequencing errors and PCR amplification heterogeneity, so that a UMI-based abundance was obtained for each TCR. CDR3Translator turned identifiers into nucleotide sequence, translated that sequence into amino acids, and pulled out CDR3 regions based on terminal motifs. After normalization to the amount of input RNA, error-corrected alpha and beta TCR counts from blood and skin were compared. TCRdb redid the processing of the public reads, applying fastp at Q25 and MiXCR, and retained in-frame beta chains. Identical CDR3 protein sequences are pooled into one entry, listed with their most common genes and DNA. The V and J calls shown here were made by TCRdb, not taken from the authors' results. This sample lists approximately 22,000 distinct CDR3 sequences; around 6% were detected once. The top ten clones comprise about 6.2% of the sample.

Per the publication, the treatment or condition label means: skin biopsy from PPD injection site in Mantoux-positive individual. A robust, sensitive protocol for the amplification, sequencing and analysis of TCRs was described in the study, in which 3' ligation of a UMI-containing oligonucleotide to TCR cDNA was used. Tuberculin skin test biopsies were obtained from sites injected with PPD in individuals who had a positive Mantoux test. Total RNA was treated with RQ1 DNase, without cell sorting, prior to reverse transcription, with an input of roughly 1 to 1000 ng being targeted. To check how robust the pipeline was in samples where T cells make up a minority population, libraries were built from skin biopsies and whole blood. Germline trimming amounts to 6 bases on V and 8 bases on J, with 8 as the count of junction bases outside the gene matches. From the germline V gene (reference sequence), CDR1 is MNHEY and CDR2 is SMNVEV. The CDR3, cysteine through phenylalanine, is 14 amino acids long. Only CDR3 DNA remains: 42 bases, in frame from the first base.

This TCR came from an adult in good health. The sequence is built from TRBV27 and TRBJ1-2; a stretch of 11 junction bases matches TRBD1. The sequenced sample was skin, obtained from a tuberculin skin test site. DNA sequence: TGTGCCAGCAGCTGGACAGGGGGCCTAGGAGGCTACACCTTC. Translation gives CASSWTGGLGGYTF.